Each of the 10 T cell receptor beta chains below was sequenced from the same sample in a study of blood T cell repertoires in COVID-19. Produced via immunoSEQ multiplex PCR; TCRdb's table is partial and in-frame only. The table includes more than 85,000 clones, about 75% detected once. Sequencing input: peripheral blood. The receptors originated from a woman in her 70s with acute or convalescent COVID-19.

The chain couples TRBV10-1 to TRBJ2-5; 7 nucleotides line up with TRBD1. The V and J ends lost 10 bases and 4 bases, in that order; junction bases with no gene match: 9. Germline CDR1 is WNHNN and CDR2 is SYGVQD (reference sequence). CDR3 length equals 13 residues. In DNA form, the CDR3 reads TGCGCCACGCGACAGGGCAGCGGAGAGACCCAGTACTTC. This translates into CATRQGSGETQYF.

V gene TRBV5-1 combines with J gene TRBJ2-3; 10 positions agree with TRBD2. V dropped 4 bases and J dropped 2; count of bases not matched to a gene: 13. The CDR3 contains 18 residues. Germline V gene data show CDR1 as SGHRS and CDR2 as YFSETQ. CDR3 in DNA: TGCGCCAGCAGCAACCCCTCCCTAGCGGGGGCTTACACAGATACGCAGTATTTT. Translated, it gives CASSNPSLAGAYTDTQYF.

Concerning this clone itself: This CDR3 is also generated by other DNA sequences in the sample. The V gene is TRBV3-1 (or the pseudogene TRBV3-2), the J gene TRBJ1-5, with D hard to call. Trimming pared 1 base from V and 4 bases from J, leaving 5 bases between. Looked up from germline, CDR1 is LGHDT and CDR2 is YNNKEL (reference sequence). This CDR3 spans 13 amino acids. CDR3 sequence: CASSQGDNQPQHF. The CDR3 DNA sequence: TGTGCCAGCAGCCAAGGAGATAATCAGCCCCAGCATTTT.

The chain links TRBV5-4 to TRBJ2-7; 8 bases fit TRBD1. Trimming removed 0 bases from V and 0 bases from J; junction bases left unmatched: 5. From germline, CDR1 is SGHNT and CDR2 YYREEE (reference sequence). CDR3 length: 16 amino acids. The DNA of the CDR3 is TGTGCCAGCAGCTTGGTGCAGGGGGCCTCCTCCTACGAGCAGTACTTC. Protein sequence: CASSLVQGASSYEQYF.

The chain combines TRBV12-3 or TRBV12-4 with TRBJ1-1; D possibly corresponds to TRBD1 (5 bases). This CDR3 comprises 11 residues. Trimming removed 0 bases at V and 11 bases at J, with 7 bases between. In nucleotides, the CDR3 is TGTGCCAGCAGTTTAGCAGGGGCGGCTTTCTTT. It specifies CASSLAGAAFF.

The chain couples TRBV18 to TRBJ2-3, with 7 nucleotides matching TRBD2. V lost 3 bases, J lost 0 bases, and 12 bases stayed unmatched. The CDR3 loop spans 18 amino acids. Germline assignment: CDR1 KGHSH and CDR2 LQKENI. The CDR3: CASSPPRTSGESTDTQYF. The CDR3 DNA follows: TGTGCCAGCTCACCTCCCCGTACGAGCGGGGAGAGCACAGATACGCAGTATTTT.

The J gene is TRBJ2-4, the V gene TRBV14; 9 bases align to TRBD1. V was clipped by 4 bases and J by 7 bases; unmatched bases: 5. Germline lookup yields CDR1 SGHDN and CDR2 FVKESK. This CDR3 region has 14 residues. The CDR3 DNA is TGTGCCAGCAGCCCCCCGGGACAGGGTAACATTCAGTACTTC. Protein sequence: CASSPPGQGNIQYF.

CDR3 in amino acids: CASSIDLGGKTYNEQFF. The CDR3 bases are TGTGCCAGTAGTATAGATCTCGGGGGAAAAACCTACAATGAGCAGTTCTTC. This chain connects TRBV19 to TRBJ2-1; TRBD2 might be the D (6 bases). The V end was cut by 0 bases, the J end by 2 bases, with 14 bases between. From germline, CDR1 is LNHDA and CDR2 SQIVND (reference sequence). This CDR3 spans 17 amino acids.

J is TRBJ1-1 and V is TRBV5-4; 8 nucleotides agree with TRBD1. Germline lookup yields CDR1 SGHNT and CDR2 YYREEE (reference sequence). Trimming at V came to 4 bases and at J to 5 bases, leaving 7 bases not matched to a gene. The CDR3 loop spans 14 amino acids. CDR3: CASSADRELTEAFF. In DNA form, the CDR3 reads TGTGCCAGCAGCGCGGACAGGGAGCTGACTGAAGCTTTCTTT.

The J gene is TRBJ2-7, the V gene TRBV5-1; 8 bases are shared with TRBD2. J gave up 7 bases and V 10 bases, and 22 bases lay outside the gene matches. This CDR3 has 16 amino acids. Germline V lookup: CDR1 SGHRS, CDR2 YFSETQ. CDR3 sequence: CARFRVWGGRGGEQYF. The DNA for the CDR3 is TGCGCCCGCTTTCGCGTTTGGGGGGGCCGGGGGGGGGAGCAGTACTTC.